A selection of T cell receptor beta chains follows, all from one sample in a study of healthy donors' naive CD4 and CD8 T cells. TCRdb reprocessed the reads via MiXCR and lists one record per CDR3 protein. Among 150,000 to 200,000 distinct CDR3 sequences listed, 65% to 80% were seen once. Sequences were obtained from naive CD4+ and CD8+ T cells sorted from blood, pooled from several donors. These receptors came from a pool of human donors in good health; the sample pools cells from several healthy donors. The CDR3 runs from the conserved cysteine through the conserved F or W. A D gene is named only where the DNA matches it firmly. The size field is filled for only some rows; it gives once, few, many or a size class.

V	D	J	size	DNA	CDR3
TRBV13	TRBD1	TRBJ2-7	.	TGTGCCAGCAGCTTAGTAGGGACAGGTCCTCCTGGGGGTACCTACGAGCAGTACTTC	CASSLVGTGPPGGTYEQYF
TRBV4-1	TRBD1	TRBJ1-4	.	TGCGCCAGCAGCCTTTCGACAGGGGAGTATGAAAAACTGTTTTTT	CASSLSTGEYEKLFF
TRBV27	.	TRBJ2-3	few	TGTGTCAGCAAGCCGGGATCCACAGATACGCAGTATTTT	CVSKPGSTDTQYF
TRBV19	TRBD1	TRBJ1-2	few	TGTGCCAGTAGTAAACATACGCGGGGACAGCTTAACTATGGCTACACCTTC	CASSKHTRGQLNYGYTF
TRBV6-5	.	TRBJ2-1	.	TGTGCCAGCAGGTACTTGGGGGGCAATGAGCAGTTCTTC	CASRYLGGNEQFF
TRBV6-2/TRBV6-3	TRBD1	TRBJ2-7	.	TGTGCCAGCAGTTACAGAGACAGGGGGCGAACCTACGAGCAGTACTTC	CASSYRDRGRTYEQYF
TRBV19	.	TRBJ1-4	.	TGTGCCAGTAAGGAGGTGGAGATGCGAAGGACTAATGAAAAACTGTTTTTT	CASKEVEMRRTNEKLFF
TRBV29-1	TRBD1	TRBJ2-7	.	TGCAGCGCCACTGAGGGGGACAGGGGCTACGAGCAGTACTTC	CSATEGDRGYEQYF
TRBV27	.	TRBJ2-1	.	TGTGCCAGCAGTGGGGGCAATGAGCAGTTCTTC	CASSGGNEQFF
TRBV29-1	.	TRBJ2-1	.	TGCAGCGTTGACCCGTCCTCCTACAATGAGCAGTTCTTC	CSVDPSSYNEQFF
TRBV6-1	TRBD1	TRBJ1-1	once	TGTGCCAGTGGGACAGGGTGGACTGAAGCTTTCTTT	CASGTGWTEAFF
TRBV11-2	TRBD1	TRBJ2-7	.	TGTGCCAGTAGCTTTGGGACAGTTACCTACGAGCAGTACTTC	CASSFGTVTYEQYF
TRBV7-9	.	TRBJ2-1	.	TGTGCCAGCAGCTTAGTAGCAGGGCCAACGGGGCAGTTCTTC	CASSLVAGPTGQFF
TRBV7-2	TRBD2	TRBJ2-5	once	TGTGCCAGCAGCTTAGCGGGCGGGAGCGGGGGAGAGACCCAGTACTTC	CASSLAGGSGGETQYF
TRBV18	.	TRBJ1-2	.	TGTGCCAGCACTGGGACCTCTTATGGCTACACCTTC	CASTGTSYGYTF
TRBV27	TRBD2	TRBJ2-1	.	TGTGCCAGCAGTTGGACCTGGACTAGCGGGAGGGGCAATGAGCAGTTCTTC	CASSWTWTSGRGNEQFF
TRBV29-1	.	TRBJ2-1	.	TGCAGCGTACCTAGCGAGGCGACTTTGGAGCAGTTCTTC	CSVPSEATLEQFF
TRBV10-3	.	TRBJ2-3	.	TGTGCCATCAGTGAGTCAGGCGGGGGCTACACAGATACGCAGTATTTT	CAISESGGGYTDTQYF
TRBV20-1	TRBD1	TRBJ2-7	.	TGCAGTGCTATGATCGGGACAGTCTACGAGCAGTACTTC	CSAMIGTVYEQYF
TRBV6-1	TRBD2	TRBJ2-1	.	TGTGCCAGCAGTGATCCCCCTTATAGCGGGGATTACAATGAGCAGTTCTTC	CASSDPPYSGDYNEQFF
TRBV14	.	TRBJ1-2	few	TGTGCCAGCAGCCAAGCGGGGGCGCGGGGCTACACCTTC	CASSQAGARGYTF
TRBV24-1	.	TRBJ2-1	.	TGTGCCACCAGACCGGGACCACCATATCCGGAGCAGTTCTTC	CATRPGPPYPEQFF
TRBV2	.	TRBJ2-7	once	TGTGCCAGCAACGCAGAGGGTATGATCTACGAGCAGTACTTC	CASNAEGMIYEQYF
TRBV19	TRBD2	TRBJ2-1	.	TGTGCCAGTAGTGTACTAGCGGGAGGGAGGGGCAATGAGCAGTTCTTC	CASSVLAGGRGNEQFF
TRBV20-1	.	TRBJ1-1	.	TGCAGTGCTCTCAGGGTAAACACTGAAGCTTTCTTT	CSALRVNTEAFF
TRBV10-3	TRBD2	TRBJ2-1	few	TGTGCCATCAGTGAAGGGCTAGCGGGAGCCTCCTACAATGAGCAGTTCTTC	CAISEGLAGASYNEQFF
TRBV27	.	TRBJ2-3	few	TGTGCCAGCAGTGTCCCTAGCGCGGGCCTCACAGATACGCAGTATTTT	CASSVPSAGLTDTQYF
TRBV19	.	TRBJ2-4	.	TGTGCCAGTAGTGTGACGAGAGCCGAAAACATTCAGTACTTC	CASSVTRAENIQYF
TRBV29-1	.	TRBJ2-5	.	TGCAGCGTTGAGGCCGGGATGGCTTTAGAGACCCAGTACTTC	CSVEAGMALETQYF
TRBV12-3/TRBV12-4	.	TRBJ1-1	.	TGTGCCAGCAGTTTATCACCCTGGGGCCAAAACACTGAAGCTTTCTTT	CASSLSPWGQNTEAFF
TRBV27	TRBD1	TRBJ2-5	few	TGTGCCAGCAGTTTATCGACAGGGGTCGGCCAAGAGACCCAGTACTTC	CASSLSTGVGQETQYF
TRBV29-1	.	TRBJ1-1	.	TGCAGCGCAATCGGGGCGAACACTGAAGCTTTCTTT	CSAIGANTEAFF
TRBV29-1	TRBD1	TRBJ1-2	.	TGCAGCGTTGAGCGACAGGGGTCCTATGGCTACACCTTC	CSVERQGSYGYTF
TRBV29-1	TRBD2	TRBJ2-2	.	TGCAGCGTTCGACTAGCGTACGGCGGGGAGCTGTTTTTT	CSVRLAYGGELFF
TRBV18	.	TRBJ2-1	.	TGTGCCAGCTCTCACGAATACCACGGAACGGCAATCTCCTACAATGAGCAGTTCTTC	CASSHEYHGTAISYNEQFF
TRBV5-6	.	TRBJ2-1	.	TGTGCCAGCAGGGCGCTCGGGAGAATATCCTACAATGAGCAGTTCTTC	CASRALGRISYNEQFF
TRBV29-1	.	TRBJ2-5	.	TGCAGCGTTGAAGATCATGCAGAAGAGACCCAGTACTTC	CSVEDHAEETQYF
TRBV27	.	TRBJ2-1	once	TGTGCCAGCAGGGATATGGATTCCTACAATGAGCAGTTCTTC	CASRDMDSYNEQFF
TRBV6-1	.	TRBJ2-5	few	TGTGCCACCCTGCGACAGGCAGCGTCGTCAAGGGAGACCCAGTACTTC	CATLRQAASSRETQYF
TRBV18	TRBD1	TRBJ1-1	few	TGTGCCAGCTCACTCCATTCAGGACAGGTCGACACTGAAGCTTTCTTT	CASSLHSGQVDTEAFF
TRBV29-1	TRBD1	TRBJ1-6	.	TGCAGCGCTGGTCGGGACAGAAATTCACCCCTCCACTTT	CSAGRDRNSPLHF
TRBV19	.	TRBJ1-1	.	TGTGCCAGTAGCCAGGGGAAGGGAAGCACTGAAGCTTTCTTT	CASSQGKGSTEAFF
TRBV20-1	TRBD2	TRBJ2-7	.	TGCAGTGCTAGAGATGTGTTGGGGCTAGCGGGCGAGCAGTACTTC	CSARDVLGLAGEQYF
TRBV12-3/TRBV12-4	.	TRBJ2-1	.	TGTGCCAGCAGTTTCGACTATTACTACAATGAGCAGTTCTTC	CASSFDYYYNEQFF
TRBV11-2	.	TRBJ2-4	.	TGTGCCAGCAGCTTAGGGGCGGAGGGAAACATTCAGTACTTC	CASSLGAEGNIQYF
TRBV10-3	.	TRBJ1-5	.	TGTGCCATCAGTGCTGGGGAGAGCAATCAGCCCCAGCATTTT	CAISAGESNQPQHF
TRBV4-3	.	TRBJ2-7	.	TGCGCCAGCAGCCAAGGGCGGGCAGGGTCCTACGAGCAGTACTTC	CASSQGRAGSYEQYF
TRBV6-5	.	TRBJ2-1	.	TGTGCCAGCAGTGTGAATCAGCCGGGATACAATGAGCAGTTCTTC	CASSVNQPGYNEQFF
TRBV6-5	TRBD1	TRBJ1-1	.	TGTGCCAGCGGCACAACGGACAGGGCAAGGACTGAAGCTTTCTTT	CASGTTDRARTEAFF
TRBV6-2/TRBV6-3	.	TRBJ1-1	.	TGTGCCAGCAGTTCCCCTACGGGGGTGAACACTGAAGCTTTCTTT	CASSSPTGVNTEAFF
TRBV20-1	TRBD2	TRBJ2-1	.	TGCAGTGCTAGAGATCCTAGCGGGGTAATCTACAATGAGCAGTTCTTC	CSARDPSGVIYNEQFF
TRBV6-5	.	TRBJ2-3	.	TGTGCCAGCAGTCGGGATATCTACGGCACAGATACGCAGTATTTT	CASSRDIYGTDTQYF
TRBV5-1	.	TRBJ2-3	.	TGCGCCAGCGGCCCCTCGGAAGATACGCAGTATTTT	CASGPSEDTQYF
TRBV24-1	TRBD1	TRBJ2-7	.	TGTGCCACCAGTCTGCAGGGGGTCGAGCAGTACTTC	CATSLQGVEQYF
TRBV29-1	.	TRBJ2-1	once	TGCAGCGTTCTATCGTGGTTGAATGAGCAGTTCTTC	CSVLSWLNEQFF
TRBV7-9	TRBD2	TRBJ2-3	.	TGTGCCAGCAGCCTAAGGATAGCGGGAGATGATACGCAGTATTTT	CASSLRIAGDDTQYF
TRBV27	TRBD2	TRBJ2-2	once	TGTGCCAGCAGACTGGGGTCTAGCGGGAGAGGGAACACCGGGGAGCTGTTTTTT	CASRLGSSGRGNTGELFF
TRBV24-1	TRBD1	TRBJ2-5	.	TGTGCCACCAGTGACCCCTCGACAGGGGATGAAGAGACCCAGTACTTC	CATSDPSTGDEETQYF
TRBV10-3	TRBD2	TRBJ2-1	few	TGTGCCATCAGTGAGGGTCTAGCGGGAGTAACATCCCCTGACAATGAGCAGTTCTTC	CAISEGLAGVTSPDNEQFF